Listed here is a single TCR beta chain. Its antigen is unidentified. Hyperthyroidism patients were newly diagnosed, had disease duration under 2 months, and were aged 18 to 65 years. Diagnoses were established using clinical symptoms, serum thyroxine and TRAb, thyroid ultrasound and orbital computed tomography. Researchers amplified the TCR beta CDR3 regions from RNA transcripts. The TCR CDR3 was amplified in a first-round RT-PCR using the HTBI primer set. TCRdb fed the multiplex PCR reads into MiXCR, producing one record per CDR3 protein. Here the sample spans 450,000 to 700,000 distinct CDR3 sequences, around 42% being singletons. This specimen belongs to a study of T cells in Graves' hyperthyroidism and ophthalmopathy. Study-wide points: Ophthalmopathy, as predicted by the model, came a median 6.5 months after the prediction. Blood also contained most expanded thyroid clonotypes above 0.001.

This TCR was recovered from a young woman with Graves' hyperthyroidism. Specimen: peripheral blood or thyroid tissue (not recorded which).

The CDR3 region is CASSEAGGRGSEQYF. The CDR3 DNA is TGTGCCAGCAGTGAAGCGGGAGGCAGGGGGTCTGAGCAGTACTTC. The V gene is TRBV2, the J gene TRBJ2-7, with D perhaps TRBD1 (7 bases). In germline, CDR1 is SNHLY, CDR2 FYNNEI. The CDR3 spans 15 residues. V was cut by 0 bases and J by 7 bases, with 16 bases left in between.